This record covers a single TCR beta chain. There is no known antigen for this receptor. Base qualities are not at hand, and no much larger clone is one base apart. The time point label for this specimen denotes: blood 2 weeks post-SBRT. What this sample's treatment or condition label stands for: 15 Gy SBRT to primary tumor, nephrectomy 4 weeks later. To follow tumor-enriched clonotypes, peripheral blood was collected serially from radiation-treated patients at baseline and again at 2 weeks and 4 weeks after SBRT. All patients had renal cell carcinoma with clear cell pathology. The QIAamp DNA Blood Mini Kit (Qiagen) was used to prepare genomic DNA for TCR sequencing. Samples were included in the analyses only if all quality control checks were passed. These data come from a study of radiation and T cells in renal cell carcinoma (dated by TCRdb to 2019 to 2021). Looking at the study overall: Samples came from a clinical trial, in which primary renal cell carcinomas received 15 Gy stereotactic body radiation therapy followed by nephrectomy 4 weeks later. In total, 53 samples, comprising 26 tumors and some 27 peripheral blood samples, were subjected to TCR beta sequencing. A total of 4,016,671 unique CDR3 nucleotide sequences, encoding roughly 2.7 million unique CDR3 amino acid sequences, were found across all 50 or so samples. The research as a whole found: No pretreatment tumor biopsies were available, so the baseline intratumoral presence of clonotypes could not be determined. In blood, the top tumor clonotypes increased from baseline to 2 weeks after radiation and then shrank by 4 weeks, which suggests a temporary expansion of tumor-resident clones. Tracking of blood repertoire dynamics stopped at roughly 4 weeks after treatment, with no follow-up past that point. The single-armed trial design could not address effects of radiation dose or scheduling on the TCR repertoire.

TCR beta libraries were generated from genomic DNA with the immunoSEQ kit, following the manufacturer's recommendations. To prepare the libraries, a first multiplex PCR with proprietary primers was run, followed by a second PCR that added unique barcodes, and a bead cleanup was done after each round. Each sample batch included a kit-provided positive control reaction and a negative control reaction. The final libraries were assessed on an Agilent 4200 TapeStation D1000 ScreenTape, pooled by volume, and quantified by qPCR. Sequencing was performed on an Illumina NextSeq500 with a MidOutput 150-cycle cartridge, and 156 Read1 and 15 Index1 cycles were run with kit custom primers. The pooled library was loaded at about 0.93 pM with roughly 20% PhiX control spiked in. Per the source publication's procedure: Vendor-processed data were analyzed in R, and a clonotype was defined as all T cells sharing the same CDR3 nucleotide sequence. For clone abundance analyses, frequencies were normalized to the 10,000 most abundant clones in each sample. Public T cell clones, averaging fewer than five per sample, were removed before analysis. Tumor-enriched and baseline blood-enriched clonotypes were defined by at least a 32-fold difference in abundance between compartments. A beta-binomial differential abundance model was used to identify clonotypes that expanded or contracted between blood time points. The Baroni-Urbani and Buser coefficient was used to measure tumor-blood repertoire similarity, and groups were compared with two-tailed Wilcoxon tests in R. The source is immuneACCESS, and TCRdb retained only in-frame sequences with V and J called. Part of the clones is not carried over; for the studies checked, unresolved V genes explain less than half of this, and the remainder is unexplained. V, J and clone size are taken as reported in that table, and D and trimming were inferred from the DNA itself. Recorded for this sample are more than 20,000 clones; 81% of them occurred a single time. The ten largest clonotypes hold 31% of the sample.

CDR1 and CDR2 were assigned from the germline V gene as MGHDK and SYGVNS. From the cysteine up to the phenylalanine, the CDR3 has a length of 12 residues. The CDR3 DNA has 36 bases and is translated from base 1. V was cut back by 3 bases and J by 10 bases, leaving a gap of 10 bases between them. The source was blood, collected from a patient whose treatment included radiotherapy and nephrectomy. In this chain, TRBV25-1 is recombined with TRBJ2-1, with the D segment identity uncertain. This TCR was recovered from a man between 60 and 70 years old with renal cell carcinoma. This receptor has the CDR3 CASSDVAREQFF. The nucleotide sequence reads TGTGCCAGCAGTGACGTCGCAAGGGAGCAGTTCTTC.